This note documents a single TCR beta chain sequence. Its binding antigen is unknown. Base qualities are not at hand, and no much larger clone is one base apart. Genomic DNA was extracted from sorted cells for sequencing of the TCRbeta CDR3 region. TCRbeta CDR3 regions were sequenced using the immunoSEQ Assay. Here the immuneACCESS table is served through TCRdb, limited to in-frame sequences with V and J called. Missing clones are a known gap in these copies; in checked studies unresolved V genes cover under half, and the rest lacks a known reason. The sample profile shows roughly 67,000 clones; around 87% of them were found once. Over 0.35% of the sample is held by the ten biggest clonotypes. The trial excluded patients who had a history of autoimmune disease or who were on systemic immunosuppression. Peripheral blood for TCR sequencing was collected from all dose cohorts at baseline, on cycle 4 day 1, and on cycle 7 day 1. Samples came from an open-label, multicenter, first-in-human phase I dose-escalation trial of ivuxolimab. Adults with locally advanced or metastatic melanoma, renal cell, hepatocellular, or head and neck squamous cell carcinoma were enrolled in the trial. Before TCR sequencing, CD4+ and CD8+ T cells were separately sorted from peripheral blood.

This sample stems from a study of OX40 agonist ivuxolimab in advanced cancers. Broadly, across the study: Ivuxolimab was a fully human IgG2 agonistic monoclonal antibody targeting the costimulatory receptor OX40 (CD134). Intravenous ivuxolimab was administered to patients every 2 weeks at six dose levels: 0.01, 0.1, 0.3, 1.5, 3 and 10 mg/kg. Peripheral TCRbeta sequencing was intended to test whether TCR sequence diversity was altered and clonal T-cell expansion was caused by ivuxolimab. Of the 50 or so patients in dose escalation, 19 had hepatocellular carcinoma, some 15 had melanoma, 9 had renal cell carcinoma and 9 had head and neck cancer. Partial responses occurred in three dose-escalation patients: two with cutaneous melanoma and one with hepatocellular carcinoma. The paper describes the monotherapy dose-escalation part (N ≈ 51 patients) of the phase I trial of ivuxolimab. Patients were allowed to have had prior anti-PD-1, anti-PD-L1 or anti-CTLA-4 therapy, and approximately 37% of the dose-escalation patients had been treated with checkpoint inhibitors. A male proportion of roughly 80% and a mean age of approximately 60 years, ranging from about 20 to 80, were recorded for the dose-escalation cohort.

General findings and caveats noted by the study authors: In partial responders in the 0.1-3.0 mg/kg groups, normalized peripheral clonal expansion was found to be among the lowest, especially among CD8+ T cells. Low levels of normalized T-cell clonal expansion were also shown by some nonresponding patients. After ivuxolimab, more expanded clones were found on average in CD8+ T cells than in CD4+ T cells. The antigen specificity of the clonally expanded peripheral T cells was not determined. At doses of 0.1 to 3.0 mg/kg, clonal expansion of both CD4+ and CD8+ blood T cells was observed from baseline to week 6.

The sample consisted of CD4+ or CD8+ T cells sorted from blood, taken in a trial of the OX40 agonist ivuxolimab. This clonotype was obtained from an adult with an advanced solid tumor such as melanoma, head and neck, liver or kidney cancer.

The sequenced DNA is TGTGCCAGCAGCTCCATGCGGGGGGGGGCAGATACGCAGTATTTT. Translated, this is CASSSMRGGADTQYF. This receptor chain uses TRBV11-2 and TRBJ2-3, with 9 junctional bases fitting TRBD2. The germline V gene provides CDR1 SGHAT and CDR2 FQNNGV. The CDR3 covers 15 residues, taking in both the cysteine and the phenylalanine. Only the CDR3 part of the read is kept: 45 bases, read in frame from the first base. At the junction V is shortened by 4 bases and J by 4 bases; bases outside the gene matches: 6.